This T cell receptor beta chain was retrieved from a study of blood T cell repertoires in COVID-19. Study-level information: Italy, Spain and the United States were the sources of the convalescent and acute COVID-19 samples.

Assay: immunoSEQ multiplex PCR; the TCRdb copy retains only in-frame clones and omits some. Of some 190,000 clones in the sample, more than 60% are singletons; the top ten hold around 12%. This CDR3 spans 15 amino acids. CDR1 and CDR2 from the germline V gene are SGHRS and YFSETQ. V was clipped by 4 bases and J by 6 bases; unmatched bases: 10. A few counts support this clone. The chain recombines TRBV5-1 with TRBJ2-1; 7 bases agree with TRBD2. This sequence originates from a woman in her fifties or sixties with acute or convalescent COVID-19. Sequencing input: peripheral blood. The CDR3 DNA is TGCGCCAGCAGCCTGGAGGCGGGAGTTGCCAATGAGCAGTTCTTC. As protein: CASSLEAGVANEQFF.